This TCR beta chain appears in the sequencing data of a study of technical replicates of blood from several donors. Some clones are missing from TCRdb's copy, which holds only in-frame ones; the method was immunoSEQ multiplex PCR. In the table there are tens of thousands of clones, 90% of which are singletons. The CDR3 has 13 amino acids. V lost 7 bases and J lost 8, with 15 bases in between. Germline assignment: CDR1 MNHNS and CDR2 SASEGT. The sample was PBMCs. V usage is TRBV6-1 and J usage is TRBJ1-3, with D hard to call. The sequence was collected from a human donor in good health. Some clones in this sample may be carry-over from other donors' samples. The CDR3 here is CASTGNGRDTIYF. CDR3 sequence (DNA): TGTGCCAGCACCGGGAACGGGAGGGACACCATATATTTT.